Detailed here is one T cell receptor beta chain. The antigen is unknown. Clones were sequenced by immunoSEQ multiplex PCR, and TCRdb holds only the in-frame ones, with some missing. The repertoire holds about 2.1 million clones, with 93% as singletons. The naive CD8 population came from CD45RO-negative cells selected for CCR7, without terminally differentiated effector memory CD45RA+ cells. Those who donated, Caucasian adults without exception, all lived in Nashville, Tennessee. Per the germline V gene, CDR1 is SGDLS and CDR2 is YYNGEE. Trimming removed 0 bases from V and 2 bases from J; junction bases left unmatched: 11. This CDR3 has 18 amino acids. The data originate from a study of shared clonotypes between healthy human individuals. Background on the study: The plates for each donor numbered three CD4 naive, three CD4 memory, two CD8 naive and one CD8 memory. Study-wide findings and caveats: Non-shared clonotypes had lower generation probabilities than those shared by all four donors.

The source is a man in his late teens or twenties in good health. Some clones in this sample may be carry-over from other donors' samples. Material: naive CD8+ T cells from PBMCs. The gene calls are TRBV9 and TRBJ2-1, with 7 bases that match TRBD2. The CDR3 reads CASSVESPYAGAYNEQFF. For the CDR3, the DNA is TGTGCCAGCAGCGTAGAATCCCCCTACGCGGGAGCCTACAATGAGCAGTTCTTC.